This T cell receptor beta chain was found in a study of low-dose radiotherapy and immunotherapy resistance in tumors. Across the study: The treatment that patients received was intravenous nivolumab 240 mg every two weeks plus ipilimumab 1 mg/kg every six weeks.

This clonotype was detected ten times or more. There are 16 residues in the CDR3. Germline CDR1 LGHDT, CDR2 YNNKEL (reference sequence). The J segment lost 0 bases and the V segment lost 6 bases, leaving 6 bases of the junction unmatched. Time point defined: before trial treatment. Nivolumab, ipilimumab, aspirin, low-dose cyclophosphamide and low-dose radiotherapy were given to donors. TRAV- and TRBV-specific primers were used for first-strand cDNA, which covered alpha and beta chains. The TCRs were subjected to amplification over around 19 PCR cycles employing a constant-region primer in conjunction with a V-primer adapter. MiXCR, run by TCRdb on the reads, gives a single entry per CDR3 protein. The profile shows tens of thousands of distinct CDR3 sequences, around 30% of them singletons.

J is TRBJ2-2 and V is TRBV3-1; 8 bases fit TRBD2. The input for sequencing was PBMCs, taken before treatment. The source is a female donor with ovarian cancer. CDR3 coding DNA: TGTGCCAGCAGGGGCGGGGGGCCGGCGAACACCGGGGAGCTGTTTTTT. Encoded protein: CASRGGGPANTGELFF.